Reported below is one TCR beta chain. This entry belongs to a study of control samples from healthy donors and cancer patients. Sequenced by immunoSEQ multiplex PCR; TCRdb stores in-frame clones only, minus some. Among some 70,000 clones listed, 75% to 90% were seen once. The V and J ends lost 9 bases and 0 bases respectively, with 19 bases between them. The germline CDR1 and CDR2 sequences are SNHLY and FYNNEI. The CDR3 has 16 amino acids. The receptor comes from a woman in her forties or fifties with lung cancer. Sequences were obtained from PBMCs. The chain joins TRBV2 to TRBJ2-3, with D possibly being TRBD2 (6 bases). DNA for the CDR3: TGTGCCAGTGATTTTACTGGGGGGACGAGCACAGATACGCAGTATTTT. Its protein is CASDFTGGTSTDTQYF.